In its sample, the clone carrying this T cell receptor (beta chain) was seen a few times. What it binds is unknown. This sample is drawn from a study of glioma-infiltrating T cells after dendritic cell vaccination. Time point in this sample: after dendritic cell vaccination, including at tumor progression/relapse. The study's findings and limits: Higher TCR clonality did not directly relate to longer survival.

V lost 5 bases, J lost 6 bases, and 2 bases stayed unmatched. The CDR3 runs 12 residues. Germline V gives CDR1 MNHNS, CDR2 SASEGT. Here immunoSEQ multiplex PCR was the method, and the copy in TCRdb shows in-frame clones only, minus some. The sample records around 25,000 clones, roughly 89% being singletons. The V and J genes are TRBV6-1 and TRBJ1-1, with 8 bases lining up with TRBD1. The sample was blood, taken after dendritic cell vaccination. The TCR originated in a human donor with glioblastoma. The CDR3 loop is CASSSGGPEAFF. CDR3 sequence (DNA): TGTGCCAGCAGTTCAGGGGGCCCTGAAGCTTTCTTT.